This passage covers 25 T cell receptor beta chains from one sample sequenced in a study of OX40 agonist ivuxolimab in advanced cancers. Method: immunoSEQ multiplex PCR; TCRdb's copy keeps in-frame clones and lacks some. This table holds 90,000 to 100,000 clones, 90% to 96% found once. Specimen: CD4+ or CD8+ T cells sorted from blood, collected in a trial of the OX40 agonist ivuxolimab. All receptors come from an adult with an advanced solid tumor such as melanoma, head and neck, liver or kidney cancer.

The rearrangement joins TRBV27 to TRBJ2-7, with D possibly matching TRBD2 (6 bases). Germline assignment: CDR1 MNHEY and CDR2 SMNVEV (reference sequence). Trimming pared 6 bases from V and 6 bases from J, leaving 9 bases between. The CDR3 has 11 amino acids. DNA for the CDR3: TGTGCCAGCAGCCAGGGAGGCGAGCAGTACTTC. It is translated as CASSQGGEQYF.

The chain uses TRBV25-1 and TRBJ2-7, with a tentative D call TRBD1 (5 bases). Looked up from germline, CDR1 is MGHDK and CDR2 is SYGVNS. The CDR3 extends over 12 amino acids. V was shortened by 4 bases and J by 4 bases, with 8 bases between the two germline ends. In nucleotides, the CDR3 is TGTGCCAGCAGTGGCAGGGCGTACGAGCAGTACTTC. Translated: CASSGRAYEQYF.

This chain connects TRBV15 to TRBJ1-5; D is ambiguous. Trimming took off 2 bases at V and 4 bases at J, with 9 bases between the two ends. CDR1 and CDR2 from the germline V gene are LNHNV and YYDKDF (reference sequence). The CDR3 loop spans 14 amino acids. CDR3 sequence reads: CATSRPDGNQPQHF. The DNA for the CDR3 is TGTGCCACCAGCAGACCCGACGGGAATCAGCCCCAGCATTTT.

This clone was seen only once. Written as DNA, the CDR3 is TGTGCCAGTAGTATACTGGGGGTAACTGAAGCTTTCTTT. This translates into CASSILGVTEAFF. The rearrangement uses TRBV19 and TRBJ1-1; tentatively, D is TRBD1 (5 bases). Between the trimmed V and J ends, which lost 2 bases and 5 bases, there was a span of 9 bases. Germline V gene lookup returns CDR1 LNHDA and CDR2 SQIVND (reference sequence). The CDR3 has 13 residues.

As concerns this clone: The junction and the germline gene differ at one end; a read error may be behind it. The CDR3 nucleotides read TGTGCCAGCAGTTTGGGGGGAGGAACTGAAGCTTTCTTT. Protein: CASSLGGGTEAFF. The chain uses TRBV5-4 and TRBJ1-1; D possibly corresponds to TRBD1 (5 bases). The germline gives CDR1 SGHNT, CDR2 YYREEE (reference sequence). CDR3 length: 13 residues.

The V call is TRBV7-6, the J call TRBJ2-3; D is uncertain. Trimming pared 7 bases from V and 0 bases from J, leaving 11 bases between. Germline loops: CDR1 SGHVS, CDR2 FNYEAQ. The CDR3 consists of 14 residues. The CDR3 loop reads CASTGPFSTDTQYF. CDR3 in DNA: TGTGCCAGCACTGGACCCTTTAGCACAGATACGCAGTATTTT.

The CDR3, as DNA: TGTGCCAGCAGTCCCCTGGGCCCCAATGAGCAGTTCTTC. Translating gives CASSPLGPNEQFF. The chain is built from TRBV28 and TRBJ2-1; D is unclear. Trimming removed 5 bases at V and 6 bases at J, with 11 bases between. The CDR3 sequence is 13 residues long. CDR1 is MDHEN and CDR2 is SYDVKM in the germline V gene.

The V gene is TRBV18, the J gene TRBJ2-5, with TRBD1 matching 7 bases. After removal of 5 bases from V and 3 bases from J, the junction contained 3 bases not matched to a gene. This CDR3 is 13 amino acids long. Germline V gives CDR1 KGHSH, CDR2 LQKENI. CDR3 coding DNA: TGTGCCAGCTCAGAAACAGGGGAAGAGACCCAGTACTTC. Encoded protein: CASSETGEETQYF.

This clone was picked up one time. The chain carries TRBV5-6 and TRBJ1-2, with 8 bases identical to TRBD1. The CDR3 is 15 amino acids. Per germline, CDR1 SGHDT and CDR2 YYEEEE. V lost 4 bases, J lost 4 bases, and 9 bases stayed unmatched. The CDR3 sequence: CASSLIGTGFYGYTF. Written as DNA, the CDR3 is TGTGCCAGCAGCCTGATTGGGACAGGATTCTATGGCTACACCTTC.

The chain uses TRBV4-3 and TRBJ1-4; tentative D call: TRBD1 (5 bases). V lost 0 bases and J lost 4, with 12 bases in between. Germline CDR1 LGHNA, CDR2 YSLEER. The CDR3 contains 16 residues. CDR3 coding DNA: TGCGCCAGCAGCCAAGACTGGGACGGGTATAATGAAAAACTGTTTTTT. Protein product: CASSQDWDGYNEKLFF.

The gene calls are TRBV27 and TRBJ2-7, with D perhaps TRBD1 (6 bases). V was pared by 4 bases and J by 7 bases, with 14 bases between. This CDR3 spans 13 amino acids. The V gene's germline CDR1 is MNHEY and CDR2 SMNVEV (reference sequence). CDR3 DNA: TGTGCCAGCAGTTCCCGACAGGTCTCTGAGCAGTACTTC. Its protein is CASSSRQVSEQYF.

In this sample, this clone turned up once. This chain uses TRBV7-9 with TRBJ2-3; tentatively, D is TRBD2 (6 bases). The CDR3 is 15 residues long. The ends were cut back, 4 bases at V and 0 bases at J, with 11 bases in the middle. Germline V gene lookup returns CDR1 SEHNR and CDR2 FQNEAQ (reference sequence). CDR3 residues: CASSYMGGSTDTQYF. The CDR3 DNA reads TGTGCCAGCAGCTACATGGGGGGTAGCACAGATACGCAGTATTTT.

V and J are TRBV6-5 and TRBJ1-6; 7 bases match TRBD1. With 2 bases clipped from V and 6 bases from J, the junction kept 1 base outside the gene matches. The CDR3 sequence is 14 residues long. CDR1 MNHEY and CDR2 SVGAGI come from the germline V gene. In DNA form, the CDR3 reads TGTGCCAGCAGTTACGGGACAGCTAATTCACCCCTCCACTTT. Translation gives CASSYGTANSPLHF.

This chain links TRBV7-9 with TRBJ2-1; TRBD2 might be the D (6 bases). The CDR3 is 14 amino acids. Germline values: CDR1 SEHNR, CDR2 FQNEAQ (reference sequence). V dropped 5 bases and J dropped 5 bases, with 13 bases sitting between them. The CDR3 region is CASSPRELNNEQFF. CDR3 sequence (DNA): TGTGCCAGCAGCCCCCGGGAGTTGAACAATGAGCAGTTCTTC.

The chain links TRBV28 to TRBJ1-5; 7 bases map to TRBD1. In germline, CDR1 is MDHEN, CDR2 SYDVKM. V lost 6 bases and J lost 3; bases outside the gene matches: 11. This CDR3 spans 16 amino acids. CDR3 coding DNA: TGTGCCAGCAGCACTCTGGACAGGCAGGACAATCAGCCCCAGCATTTT. It is translated as CASSTLDRQDNQPQHF.

The genes are TRBV27 and TRBJ2-7; no clear D gene. Germline lookup yields CDR1 MNHEY and CDR2 SMNVEV (reference sequence). V was shortened by 6 bases and J by 0 bases, with 9 bases between the two germline ends. The CDR3 length is 13 residues. For the CDR3, the DNA is TGTGCCAGCAGCCCATGGAGCTCCTACGAGCAGTACTTC. Protein: CASSPWSSYEQYF.

The rearrangement uses TRBV13 and TRBJ2-5, with TRBD2 matching over 12 bases. This CDR3 contains 18 residues. V shed 3 bases, J shed 2 bases, and the junction held 10 bases outside the gene matches. Germline V CDR1 and CDR2: PRHDT, FYEKMQ (reference sequence). The CDR3 spells CASSFGPSGGAPQETQYF. The CDR3 DNA follows: TGTGCCAGCAGCTTCGGCCCTAGCGGGGGGGCGCCTCAAGAGACCCAGTACTTC. The variable domain in full, with the rest retrieved from reference TRBV13 and TRBJ2-5, is AAGVIQSPRHLIKEKRETATLKCYPIPRHDTVYWYQQGPGQDPQFLISFYEKMQSDKGSIPDRFSAQQFSDYHSELNMSSLELGDSALYFCASSFGPSGGAPQETQYFGPGTRLLVL.

The rearrangement uses TRBV2 and TRBJ1-1; the D is unclear. The CDR3 has 13 residues. Trimming shortened V by 3 bases and J by 5 bases, and 10 bases separated the two germline ends. The germline V gene encodes CDR1 SNHLY and CDR2 FYNNEI. CDR3 protein: CASSDFLGTEAFF. The CDR3 DNA reads TGTGCCAGCAGTGATTTCCTGGGTACTGAAGCTTTCTTT.

V gene TRBV27 combines with J gene TRBJ2-5; D not certain. CDR3 length equals 13 residues. Germline V CDR1 and CDR2: MNHEY, SMNVEV (reference sequence). V was pared by 0 bases and J by 4 bases, with 6 bases between. CDR3 residues: CASSLSALETQYF. Written as DNA, the CDR3 is TGTGCCAGCAGTTTATCAGCCTTAGAGACCCAGTACTTC.

The J gene is TRBJ2-7, the V gene TRBV6-5, with D perhaps TRBD1 (6 bases). CDR3 length: 14 residues. Germline CDR1 is MNHEY and CDR2 is SVGAGI. V was shortened by 7 bases and J by 3 bases, with 16 bases between the two germline ends. In DNA, the CDR3 is TGTGCCAGCAAGCTGAGGGCAGGGGTCTACGAGCAGTACTTC. It yields the protein CASKLRAGVYEQYF.

This chain links TRBV11-2 with TRBJ2-1; D possibly corresponds to TRBD2 (5 bases). Germline values: CDR1 SGHAT, CDR2 FQNNGV. CDR3 length: 17 amino acids. The V gene lost 5 bases and the J gene lost 4 bases, with 21 bases spanning the gap. CDR3 amino acids: CASSRDSRAWAYNEQFF. Here the CDR3 DNA reads TGTGCCAGCAGCCGTGATTCGAGGGCGTGGGCGTACAATGAGCAGTTCTTC.

The chain has TRBV16 and TRBJ1-1; D ambiguous. The germline gives CDR1 KGHSY, CDR2 FQNENV. The CDR3 contains 15 residues. V was shortened by 1 base and J by 0 bases, with 9 bases between the two germline ends. CDR3 sequence reads: CASSQFYGMNTEAFF. CDR3 nucleotides: TGTGCCAGCAGCCAATTCTATGGGATGAACACTGAAGCTTTCTTT.

The chain has TRBV10-1 and TRBJ2-1; D is ambiguous. Trimming shortened V by 0 bases and J by 9 bases, and 9 bases separated the two germline ends. CDR1 and CDR2 (germline): WNHNN, SYGVQD (reference sequence). The CDR3 is 13 residues long. The CDR3 bases are TGCGCCAGCAGTGAGTCCGCAAATGGTGAGCAGTTCTTC. Encoded protein: CASSESANGEQFF.

V and J are TRBV27 and TRBJ1-1; D perhaps matches TRBD1 (5 bases). The V gene lost 0 bases and the J gene lost 1 base, with 9 bases spanning the gap. From germline, CDR1 is MNHEY and CDR2 SMNVEV (reference sequence). The CDR3 spans 15 residues. Here the CDR3 DNA reads TGTGCCAGCAGTTTATCGATGGGGGGGAACACTGAAGCTTTCTTT. It translates to CASSLSMGGNTEAFF.

The chain uses TRBV7-6 and TRBJ2-7; D uncertain. The CDR3 spans 15 residues. The V end lost 1 base, the J end lost 3 bases, and 13 bases lay between the germline ends. Germline CDR1 is SGHVS and CDR2 is FNYEAQ. Written as DNA, the CDR3 is TGTGCCAGCAGCTTAGGCGAGCCGTGGAACTACGAGCAGTACTTC. This translates into CASSLGEPWNYEQYF.